Listed below are T cell receptor beta chains from one sample, sequenced in a study of blood T cell repertoires in COVID-19. Assay: immunoSEQ multiplex PCR; the TCRdb copy retains only in-frame clones and omits some. The sample gives 300,000 to 400,000 clones, around 87% of which show up once; roughly 0.97% is in the top ten. The sample consisted of PBMCs or T cells enriched from blood (not recorded which). All receptors come from a woman between 25 and 40 years old with acute COVID-19. Both conserved end residues are part of each CDR3. D genes are given only for firm matches. Clone size is stated in some rows and not others, as once, few, many or a class when expanded.

len	v_gene	d_gene	abundance	j_gene	CDR3nt	CDR3aa
14	TRBV2	TRBD1	.	TRBJ1-2	TGTGCCAGCAGGCTACGACAGGGGGCGTATGGCTACACCTTC	CASRLRQGAYGYTF
13	TRBV19	.	.	TRBJ2-2	TGTGCCAGTAGTCCCCCGGAGGGTGGGGAGCTGTTTTTT	CASSPPEGGELFF
16	TRBV7-2	.	.	TRBJ2-2	TGTGCCAGCAGCCCAGATGTGGGGGCCCTAACCGGGGAGCTGTTTTTT	CASSPDVGALTGELFF
19	TRBV12-5	TRBD1	.	TRBJ1-1	TGTGCTAGTGGTTGGACACAAGACGGGACAGGGTTTTTAAGTGGTGAAGCTTTCTTT	CASGWTQDGTGFLSGEAFF
14	TRBV19	.	once	TRBJ1-2	TGTGCCAGTAGTATCGCTTCGGCGGACTATGGCTACACCTTC	CASSIASADYGYTF
16	TRBV25-1	.	once	TRBJ1-2	TGTGCCAGCAGTGAAGGCCTGGGCAGCCTTAACTATGGCTACACCTTC	CASSEGLGSLNYGYTF
16	TRBV21-1	.	.	TRBJ1-2	TGTGCCAGCAGCAAAGGGGGGACAGGGGGCGTCGGTGGCTACACCTTC	CASSKGGTGGVGGYTF
16	TRBV9	.	.	TRBJ1-3	TGTGCCAGCAGCGTAGATTCCCTGAGCTCTGGAAACACCATATATTTT	CASSVDSLSSGNTIYF
17	TRBV13	TRBD1	.	TRBJ1-5	TGTGCCAGCAGCTCAAGGGGACAGGGAGTTAATGATCAGCCCCAGCATTTT	CASSSRGQGVNDQPQHF
16	TRBV9	.	.	TRBJ2-1	TGTGCCAGCAGCCCGGCGGGGCGGGGTTCCTACAATGAGCAGTTCTTC	CASSPAGRGSYNEQFF
15	TRBV5-1	TRBD2	.	TRBJ2-3	TGCGCCAGCAGCCCCGTCCCGGGACTAGCGGATACGCAGTATTTT	CASSPVPGLADTQYF
18	TRBV9	TRBD2	.	TRBJ2-2	TGTGCCAGCAGCGTCCCCAGGCGGGGGAGAGAGGGTCCCGGGGAGCTGTTTTTT	CASSVPRRGREGPGELFF
15	TRBV2	TRBD1	.	TRBJ2-7	TGTGCCAGCAGCGCCGACAGGGGCGGATACAACGAGCAGTACTTC	CASSADRGGYNEQYF
16	TRBV15	.	.	TRBJ2-7	TGTGCCACCAGCAGAGCTGGTGGGCAGGGCCTCAACGAGCAGTACTTC	CATSRAGGQGLNEQYF
17	TRBV19	.	.	TRBJ1-4	TGTGCCAGTAGTATCGGGAGAGACCCTGCAACTAATGAAAAACTGTTTTTT	CASSIGRDPATNEKLFF
16	TRBV11-2	.	.	TRBJ1-5	TGTGCCAGCAGCTTGAGTTACGGGAATAGCAATCAGCCCCAGCATTTT	CASSLSYGNSNQPQHF
15	TRBV25-1	.	.	TRBJ2-1	TGTGCCAGCAGTGAATCCCGGGGGGCATACAATGAGCAGTTCTTC	CASSESRGAYNEQFF
14	TRBV27	.	.	TRBJ2-2	TGTGCCAGCAGTTTTGAGGGGGACACCGGGGAGCTGTTTTTT	CASSFEGDTGELFF
14	TRBV10-3	TRBD1	.	TRBJ1-1	TGTGCCGTCGGACAGGGGGTTGGGAACACTGAAGCTTTCTTT	CAVGQGVGNTEAFF
18	TRBV7-2	TRBD1	few	TRBJ2-2	TGTGCCAGCAGCTCCCGAGGGACAGCTCCAGGGAACACCGGGGAGCTGTTTTTT	CASSSRGTAPGNTGELFF
16	TRBV7-8	.	.	TRBJ1-3	TGTGCCAGCAGCTTAGCGTCCCCCCACTCTGGAAACACCATATATTTT	CASSLASPHSGNTIYF
16	TRBV7-2	TRBD1	once	TRBJ2-5	TGTGCCAGCAGCCCGGACCGGGACAGAGGTGGAGAGACCCAGTACTTC	CASSPDRDRGGETQYF
15	TRBV6-2/TRBV6-3	.	.	TRBJ1-3	TGTGCCAGCAGTTACGCGGAAGCCTCTGGAAACACCATATATTTT	CASSYAEASGNTIYF
14	TRBV20-1	.	.	TRBJ2-7	TGCAGTGCTAGTGGCGGCCCCCCAGTTAACGAGCAGTACTTC	CSASGGPPVNEQYF
16	TRBV9	.	.	TRBJ1-3	TGTGCCAGCAGCGCCACCGTAGGGGGAAGTGGAAACACCATATATTTT	CASSATVGGSGNTIYF
13	TRBV5-1	.	.	TRBJ2-1	TGCGCCAGCAGACTGAGGGACTACAATGAGCAGTTCTTC	CASRLRDYNEQFF
13	TRBV6-5	.	.	TRBJ1-1	TGTGCCAGCAGCCGACAGGAGAACACTGAAGCTTTCTTT	CASSRQENTEAFF
16	TRBV9	.	.	TRBJ1-4	TGTGCCAGCAGCGAACAGGACAGCCCAACTAATGAAAAACTGTTTTTT	CASSEQDSPTNEKLFF
13	TRBV10-3	TRBD1	.	TRBJ1-2	TGTGCCTCGACAGGGGGCGAAGACTATGGCTACACCTTC	CASTGGEDYGYTF
14	TRBV2	TRBD1	.	TRBJ1-1	TGTGCCAGCACCAGACAGGGGGCGAACACTGAAGCTTTCTTT	CASTRQGANTEAFF
22	TRBV4-1	.	once	TRBJ2-6	TGCGCCAGTACTTTAATGGGAGGGCAGGGGGCTTCTGTGTGGCCTGGGGCCAACGTCCTGACTTTC	CASTLMGGQGASVWPGANVLTF
17	TRBV2	.	.	TRBJ1-6	TGTGCCAGCAGTGAATATCCCTCCGGCAGGGTTAATTCACCCCTCCACTTT	CASSEYPSGRVNSPLHF
16	TRBV19	TRBD1	.	TRBJ1-5	TGTGCCAGTATTATGGTCGGGACAGGGGCCCATCAGCCCCAGCATTTT	CASIMVGTGAHQPQHF
13	TRBV23-1	.	.	TRBJ2-7	TGCGCCAGCAGGACGGACAGCTCCTACGAGCAGTACTTC	CASRTDSSYEQYF
13	TRBV9	TRBD1	.	TRBJ2-7	TGTGCCAGCAGCGGGTTGACAGGGGTCGAGCAGTACTTC	CASSGLTGVEQYF
17	TRBV7-8	.	few	TRBJ2-7	TGTGCCAGCAGGGGAGAAACTGACGGGGTCTTGATCTACGAGCAGTACTTC	CASRGETDGVLIYEQYF
15	TRBV3-1/TRBV3-2	TRBD1	.	TRBJ2-7	TGTGCCAGCAGCCAATTTCGGACAGGGTCCTACGAGCAGTACTTC	CASSQFRTGSYEQYF
15	TRBV5-1	TRBD1	.	TRBJ1-3	TGCGCCAGCAGCCTGGGACAGGGAGGTGGAAACACCATATATTTT	CASSLGQGGGNTIYF
15	TRBV6-5	.	few	TRBJ1-6	TGTGCCAGCCGAGGGAAGAGGTCCTATAATTCACCCCTCCACTTT	CASRGKRSYNSPLHF
17	TRBV10-3	TRBD1	.	TRBJ1-2	TGTGCCATCAGTGAGTCCAGTCCCAGGGGGCTTAACTATGGCTACACCTTC	CAISESSPRGLNYGYTF
15	TRBV30	TRBD1	.	TRBJ1-1	TGTGCCTGGTCCTCTGGGACAGCTTCCAACACTGAAGCTTTCTTT	CAWSSGTASNTEAFF